This T cell receptor (beta chain) was identified during a study of blood T cell repertoires in COVID-19 (dated by TCRdb to about 2020). As for the study more broadly: Samples covering the acute and convalescent phases of COVID-19 were provided by collaborators in the United States, Italy and Spain. The material from the prospective study consisted of cDNA or gDNA derived from T cells, B-cell-depleted T cells, or PBMCs. The dataset comprised deeply sampled blood TCRbeta repertoires from subjects exposed to, actively infected with, or recovered from COVID-19. The repertoires were made available in a free public database intended to serve as a resource for research on the immune response to SARS-CoV-2. The samples were drawn from two sources: the first 160 participants of the ongoing ImmuneRACE study, and 950 to 1,500 subjects contributed by 6 global collaborators. Nearly every sample came with metadata listing a de-identified subject ID, COVID-19 status, age in years and sex. HLA class I and class II types, where available, came from metadata supplied by the sample provider rather than from assay-based typing.

Another Seattle source contributed samples from volunteer blood donors who had recovered from COVID-19. The collaborating institutions used their own protocols to collect whole blood in K2EDTA tubes. For TCRbeta analysis, collaborators shipped samples in one of three forms: frozen whole blood, isolated PBMCs, or DNA extracted from either of those sample types. Note on this clone: This clone's antigen is unknown. No quality values exist for individual bases; no much larger clone is one base distant.

In the germline V gene, CDR1 corresponds to MGHRA and CDR2 to YSYEKL. The V end loses 1 base and the J end loses 0 bases, and a stretch of 7 bases separates them. Taken from cysteine to phenylalanine, the CDR3 has 15 residues. Just CDR3 DNA is preserved here, 45 bases in frame from base 1. Summary of the overall study and its limitations: The amount of clinical and demographic metadata varied by source and participant and was provided uncurated.

TCRbeta CDR3 regions were amplified from genomic DNA by means of the immunoSEQ Assay, a bias-controlled multiplex PCR. In the source study's methods: The number of nucleated cells in each sample was estimated by amplification of reference gene primers within the assay. Sequence reads were collapsed and filtered to measure the absolute abundance of every unique TCRbeta CDR3 rearrangement. For each sample, productive Simpson clonality was calculated by taking the square root of Simpson's diversity index across productive rearrangements. The clones in this table, taken by TCRdb from immuneACCESS, are in-frame only. Not every clone is retained; where verified, under half of the shortfall comes from an unresolved V gene, and the cause of the rest is unknown. The V and J calls and the clone size are those of that table, but D and trimming were determined from the DNA. The sample profile shows about 240,000 clones; approximately 83% of them were found once. Roughly 3% of the sample is held by the ten biggest clonotypes.

This sequence originates from a woman in her 30s who had recovered from COVID-19. The chain joins TRBV4-1 to TRBJ1-5, with the identity of the D gene unclear. The specimen sequenced was peripheral blood. The nucleotide sequence is TGCGCCAGCAGCCAAGTGCCAGATAGCAATCAGCCCCAGCATTTT. Its protein reads: CASSQVPDSNQPQHF.